Given below is one T cell receptor (beta chain) in context. With 60 Vbeta and 13 Jbeta primers, the PCR was carried out. Measured with immunoSEQ multiplex PCR; TCRdb has only the in-frame clones, and not every one. The sample consists of about 160,000 clones, 86% of them appearing once. This sample stems from a study of cytomegalovirus exposure and HLA in healthy donors. This CDR3 has 15 amino acids. Per the germline V gene, CDR1 is MNHEY and CDR2 is SMNVEV (reference sequence). V lost 4 bases to trimming and J lost 4 bases; unmatched junction nucleotides: 4. Sequences were obtained from PBMCs. This chain connects TRBV27 to TRBJ1-5, with TRBD1 identical over 10 bases. This sequence originates from a woman aged 18-29 years in good health and CMV-seronegative. CDR3 protein: CASSSTGGPNQPQHF. The CDR3 nucleotides are TGTGCCAGCAGTTCGACAGGGGGCCCTAATCAGCCCCAGCATTTT.